This TCR beta chain appears in the sequencing data of a study (dated by TCRdb to between 2015 and 2016). Context from the whole study: The study tested whether tumor-infiltrating Tregs in breast cancer are recruited from blood Tregs or converted in situ from other CD4+ T cell subsets. The paper as a whole reports these results and caveats: The greatest overlap of tumor-infiltrating Treg TCR alpha and beta sequences was observed with tumor naive CD4+ T cells, followed by blood naive CD4+ T cells. In terms of TCR gene usage, tumor memory CD4+ T cells clustered together with blood and lymph node memory CD4+ cells, as well as with lymph node naive CD4+ cells. Validation in the larger cohort was restricted to a single TCR beta V-J rearrangement rather than whole repertoires.

From a lookup of the germline V gene, CDR1 and CDR2 are SGHRS and YFSETQ. A distance of 15 bases separates the germline ends of V and J, which lose 0 bases and 3 bases respectively. The CDR3 goes from the cysteine to the phenylalanine over 16 residues. Solely the CDR3 DNA is kept, with 48 bases framed from the first base. The Miltenyi Naive CD4+ T Cell Isolation kit was used to purify naive CD4+ T cells, and Tregs were depleted with CD25 microbeads. Tregs, naive and memory CD4+ T cells from tumor, blood and ipsilateral draining lymph nodes of 5 or 6 breast cancer patients underwent full-length TCR alpha and beta sequencing. Tumor tissue and lymph nodes obtained by ipsilateral axillary dissection were perfused with PBS, cut into small pieces and digested using collagenase I and hyaluronidase. Sorted cell populations were confirmed by FACS to exceed 90% purity. Full-length TCR variable regions were amplified by 5' RACE PCR with constant-region reverse primers, and semi-nested PCR with Nested Universal Primer A was subsequently performed. The ReliaPrep RNA Cell Miniprep System was used to extract total RNA, which was then reverse transcribed into 5'RACE-ready cDNA with the SMARTer RACE 5'/3' Kit. Full-length TCR alpha and beta libraries were barcoded with multiplex adaptors and sequenced on an Illumina MiSeq. Turning to the authors' computational methods: For each of nine subset-tissue groups, sequencing data from the five patients were pooled, and the groups were compared by unsupervised clustering of TCR gene usage. The Morisita-Horn index was used to calculate repertoire similarity, with shared sequences weighted by how much each contributed to each repertoire. In-frame beta chains were kept once TCRdb had trimmed the public reads at Q25 with fastp and called clones with MiXCR. CDR3 protein duplicates are merged, each entry listing the most common genes and DNA. TCRdb's processing, not the study's, gives the V and J calls here. This sample holds about 61,000 distinct CDR3 sequences; just under 30% were observed only once. Together, the top ten hold around 2.5% of the sample.

About this clonotype: Its target antigen remains unknown. Within one base of it there is no much larger clone, and no base qualities were kept.

Sequencing was carried out using tumor-infiltrating naive CD4+ T cells sorted from the breast tumor. This specimen's cell subset or site label, interpreted: naive CD4+ T cells, CD4+CD45RA+CD25-. The rearranged segments are TRBV5-1 and TRBJ1-2; no D gene is confidently identified. This clonotype was obtained from a female donor with breast cancer. CDR3 region: CASSLASGRPDYGYTF. The DNA reads as follows: TGCGCCAGCAGCTTGGCCTCCGGGCGGCCCGACTATGGCTACACCTTC. The full variable domain, completed from the reference TRBV5-1 and TRBJ1-2 proteins outside the CDR3, reads KAGVTQTPRYLIKTRGQQVTLSCSPISGHRSVSWYQQTPGQGLQFLFEYFSETQRNKGNFPGRFSGRQFSNSRSEMNVSTLELGDSALYLCASSLASGRPDYGYTFGSGTRLTVV.